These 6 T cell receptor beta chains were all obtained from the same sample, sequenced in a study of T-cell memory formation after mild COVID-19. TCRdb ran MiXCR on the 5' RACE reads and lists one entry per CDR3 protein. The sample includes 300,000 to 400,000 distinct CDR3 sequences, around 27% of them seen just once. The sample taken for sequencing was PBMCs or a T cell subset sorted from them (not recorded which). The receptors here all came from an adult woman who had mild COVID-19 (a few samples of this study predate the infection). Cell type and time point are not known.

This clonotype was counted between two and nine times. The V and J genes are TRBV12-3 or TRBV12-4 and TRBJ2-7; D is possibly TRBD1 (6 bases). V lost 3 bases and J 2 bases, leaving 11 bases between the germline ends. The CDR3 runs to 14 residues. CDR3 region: CASSFQGMAYEQYF. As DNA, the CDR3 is TGTGCCAGCAGTTTCCAGGGGATGGCCTACGAGCAGTACTTC.

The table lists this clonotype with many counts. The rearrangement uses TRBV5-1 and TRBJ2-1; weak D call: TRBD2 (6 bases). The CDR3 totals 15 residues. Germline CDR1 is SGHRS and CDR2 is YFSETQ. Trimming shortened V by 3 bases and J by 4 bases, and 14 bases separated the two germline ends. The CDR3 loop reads CASSWNAGPYNEQFF. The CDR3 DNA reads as TGCGCCAGCAGCTGGAACGCGGGACCTTACAATGAGCAGTTCTTC.

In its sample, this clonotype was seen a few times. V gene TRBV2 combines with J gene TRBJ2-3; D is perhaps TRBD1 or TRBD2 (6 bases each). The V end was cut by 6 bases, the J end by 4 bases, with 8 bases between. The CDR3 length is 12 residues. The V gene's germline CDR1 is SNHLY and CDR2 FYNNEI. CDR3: CASRGGSDTQYF. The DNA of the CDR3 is TGTGCCAGCAGGGGGGGCTCAGATACGCAGTATTTT.

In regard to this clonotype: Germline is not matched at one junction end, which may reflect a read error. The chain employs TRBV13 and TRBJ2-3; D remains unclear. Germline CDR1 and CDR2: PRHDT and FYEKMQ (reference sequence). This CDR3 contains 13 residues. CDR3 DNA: TGTGACAGCAGTATGGAAGACACAGATACGCAGTATTTT. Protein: CDSSMEDTDTQYF.

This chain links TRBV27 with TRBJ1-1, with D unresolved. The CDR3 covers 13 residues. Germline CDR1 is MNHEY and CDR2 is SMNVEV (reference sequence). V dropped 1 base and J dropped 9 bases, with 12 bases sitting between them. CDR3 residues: CASSLLYGDQAFF. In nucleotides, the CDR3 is TGTGCCAGCAGTTTATTATACGGGGATCAAGCTTTCTTT.

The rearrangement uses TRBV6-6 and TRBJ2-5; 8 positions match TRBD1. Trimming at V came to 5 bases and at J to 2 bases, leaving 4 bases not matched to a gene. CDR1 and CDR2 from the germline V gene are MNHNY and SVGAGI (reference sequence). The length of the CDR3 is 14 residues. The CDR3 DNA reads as TGTGCCAGCAGTCGGGACAGGAAACAAGAGACCCAGTACTTC. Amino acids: CASSRDRKQETQYF.